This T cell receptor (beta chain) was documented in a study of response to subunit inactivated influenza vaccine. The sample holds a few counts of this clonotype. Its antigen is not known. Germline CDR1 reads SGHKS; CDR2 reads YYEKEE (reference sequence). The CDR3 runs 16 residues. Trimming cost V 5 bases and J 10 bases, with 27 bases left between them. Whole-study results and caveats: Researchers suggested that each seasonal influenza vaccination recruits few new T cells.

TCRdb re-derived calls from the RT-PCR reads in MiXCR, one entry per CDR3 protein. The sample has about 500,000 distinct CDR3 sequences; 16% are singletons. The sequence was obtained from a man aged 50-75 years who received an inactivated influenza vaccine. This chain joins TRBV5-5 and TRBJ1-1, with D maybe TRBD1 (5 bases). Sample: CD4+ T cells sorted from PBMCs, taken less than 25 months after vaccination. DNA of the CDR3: TGTGCCAGCAGTGACGATCACCGGGACGGTGGCCTTTCAGCTTTCTTT. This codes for CASSDDHRDGGLSAFF.